This TCR beta chain appears in the sequencing data of a study of cytomegalovirus exposure and HLA in healthy donors (dated by TCRdb to the late 2010s). About the investigation overall: According to an earlier analysis of 587 of the donors, some 180 million T cells yielded 117 million unique TCR beta sequences and roughly 280 Gb of sequence data. Of the 398 genotyped donors, over 65% fell in the genetic ancestry cluster associated with self-reported Caucasian donors. All discovery cohort repertoires had been generated on a single sequencing platform. In addition to the first cohort of approximately 650 subjects, a separate validation cohort of approximately 130 different subjects was used. To decide whether each TCR beta V gene segment behaved as functional or pseudogenic, an earlier analysis of 587 of the donors relied on high-throughput TCR beta sequencing. Four to six DR-DQ haplotypes were handled as single units for association and clustering, since linkage in the cohort was strong. HLA typing covered class I and class II loci at four-digit resolution. The study profiled the T cell repertoires of hundreds of subjects by immunosequencing and related them to cytomegalovirus serostatus. The study aimed to test whether cataloging public T cell receptors could reveal signatures of past pathogen exposure. In a later genetic analysis, genome-wide SNP genotypes for about 65% of the 666 donors were used, and that subset was treated as a discovery cohort. A later analysis re-examined previously published TCR beta repertoires from more than 600 donors and added high-resolution HLA genotyping to investigate patterns of TCR occurrence. Across 300 to 400 genotyped donors of the cohort, an average of roughly 250,000 unique TCR beta nucleotide sequences per donor were sequenced, and roughly a sixth of those sequences were non-productive. Alongside the repertoire data, information on donor age, sex, ethnicity and CMV serostatus was compiled. The number of donors typed differed by locus, with roughly 629-640 for A, B, C, DRB1 and DQB1, roughly 520 for DQA1, about 610 for DPA1, and over 400 for DPB1. To predict cytomegalovirus infection status, the study combined high-throughput TCR immunosequencing, statistical association of individual TCRs with disease status, and machine learning. Around 330 gigabases of sequencing data and around 88 million unique TCR sequences made up an early release that covered fewer than 650 HLA-typed donors. The later analysis used no new phenotypic data to find candidate immune exposures, relying instead on TCR beta sequences and their occurrence across donors.

About this clone: It lacks a known antigen. Base quality data are lacking; no much larger clone is found one base away.

The cohort was made up of about 670 healthy bone marrow donors. All cohort members were sampled while nominally healthy, although unrecorded immune exposures were likely present. The donor tested CMV seropositive and was one of the 289 seropositive cohort members. A peripheral blood sample was provided by each donor, and peripheral blood mononuclear cells were used for TCR beta sequencing. The Qiagen DNeasy Blood Extraction Kit was used to extract genomic DNA from the blood cell samples. The CDR3 measures 16 amino acids from cysteine to phenylalanine. The kept DNA is CDR3 alone, 48 bases in frame from the first base. Relative to germline, V is missing 0 bases and J is missing 1 base, with 4 bases of the junction outside any gene match. The germline V gene sets CDR1 to LGHNA and CDR2 to YSLEER. The library relied on the immunoSEQ multiplex PCR assay. A mixture of 60 forward primers for TCR Vbeta segments and 13 reverse primers for TCR Jbeta segments was used in the multiplex PCR. A multiplex PCR assay on genomic DNA amplified the CDR3 region of rearranged TCR beta genes. Amplified TCR beta libraries were sequenced as 87-base-pair reads on the Illumina HiSeq System. The authors processed their data as follows. Across the 666 repertoires, a later analysis counted around 80 million unique TCR beta chains, around 10 million of which were shared by at least two donors. Raw reads were error-corrected and collapsed into unique sequences with a nearest-neighbor algorithm that merged closely related sequences to remove PCR and sequencing errors. To assign V, D and J gene segments, CDR3 sequences were aligned to IMGT reference sequences. For a sequence to be retained, a match of at least six nucleotides was required to both a V gene segment and a J gene segment. A rearrangement counted as productive if the CDR3 had no stop codons and remained in frame with V and J, and every other rearrangement counted as non-productive. CDR3 was defined by IMGT convention, running from the second conserved V-encoded cysteine to the conserved J-encoded phenylalanine. Sequences without an unambiguous match to a single V gene segment were excluded from the earlier analysis of several hundred of the donors. In an earlier analysis of approximately 500 of the donors, a V segment was called functional when productive rearrangements were above 56.7%, and segregating when the standard deviation between donors exceeded 5%. To diagnose cytomegalovirus status from the catalog of TCR beta chain sequences, a statistical classification framework was built. In a later analysis, V and J genes were assigned by comparing TCR nucleotide sequences against IMGT/GENE-DB human TR gene sequences. The TCRdist pipeline was used in a later analysis to assign CDR3 sequences and most-parsimonious VDJ recombination scenarios. A later analysis defined each TCR beta chain by its CDR3 amino acid sequence plus V-gene family, and excluded reads lacking a unique V-gene family. To address suspected cross-contamination and a sequencing artifact, a later analysis removed around 590 highly shared, low-generation-probability nucleotide sequences. In a later analysis, a clonal expansion index was calculated for each public chain from normalized within-repertoire ranks of inferred template counts. Generation probabilities in a later analysis came from a VDJ recombination model fitted to out-of-frame rearrangements, and those results were checked against IGoR. In a later analysis, TCR-TCR, TCR-HLA and TCR-CMV co-occurrence was scored with hypergeometric tests, and a repertoire-size bias correction was applied to TCR pairs. In a later analysis, false discovery rates were estimated by permuting HLA or CMV assignments 20 times. In a later analysis, co-occurring TCRs were grouped with DBSCAN, and TCRdist sequence similarity was added when clustering was performed within HLA-allele-positive subsets. For co-occurrence clustering, repertoires with fewer than 30,000 or more than 120,000 public chains were excluded, along with roughly 5 repertoires with anomalous nucleotide sharing. The table was pulled from immuneACCESS by TCRdb, which kept in-frame rearrangements only. Such tables lose some clones; where checked, under half of the loss comes from unresolved V genes, and the rest has no known cause. For V, J and clone size, that table is used; D and trimming come from the DNA. This sample is represented by over 150,000 clones; approximately 78% of them were singletons. Roughly 6% of the sample comes from the top ten.

The paper as a whole reports these results and caveats: Across donors, most TCR sequences were observed very rarely, whereas some public TCRs were present in many individuals. A cluster of highly shared sequence variants was judged likely to be a technical artifact of the sequencing pipeline. In an earlier analysis of approximately 600 of the donors, most TCR beta V segments were observed in productive rearrangements about 87% or about 30% of the time, broadly matching IMGT annotations. A few of the identified cytomegalovirus-associated TCR beta chains were confirmed in vitro to be specific for cytomegalovirus antigens. In a later analysis, HLA-associated TCR beta chains showed more clonal expansion and lower generation probabilities than non-associated chains that were equally common. In a later analysis, most CMV-associated TCR beta chains were found to appear HLA-restricted, with HLA associations seemingly driven largely by CMV exposure. Presence/absence analyses assumed roughly uniform sequencing depth across donors, an assumption that may not hold. In a later analysis, several top co-occurrence clusters were reported to appear linked to parvovirus B19, influenza, CMV and Epstein-Barr virus. The authors suggested that the approach could potentially be generalized to other disease states and immunological phenotypes. This cohort had only TCR beta chains sequenced, and the lack of alpha or paired-chain data limited which features could be detected. The study listed 164 TCR beta chains as associated with cytomegalovirus. Linkage disequilibrium might explain the correlated functional status among segregating V segments, but an unknown experimental factor could not be excluded. In a later analysis, the rate of TCR association differed among HLA loci, with DRB1 alleles having the most associated TCRs and HLA-C alleles having the fewest. A further reported finding was that TCR beta sequences accurately predicted the HLA-A and HLA-B alleles for most subjects in the first cohort. When HLA alleles, especially DR and DQ, strongly co-occurred, TCR associations were difficult to assign to individual alleles. Because counts were too low, under 20 rarely observed V segments, including chromosome 9 orphons, were left out of the earlier analysis of approximately 500 of the donors. The classifier was reported to diagnose cytomegalovirus status with high specificity and sensitivity in both the original cohort and the validation cohort. Specific HLA alleles were associated with roughly 17,000 TCR beta sequences at a false discovery rate of 0.05 in a later analysis. Because some donors lacked HLA typing at each locus, the association tests relied only on the typed subset. Compared with the 666-donor mean, donors in an Asian-associated ancestry cluster had fewer N-insertions in productive TCRs, according to a later genetic analysis. Some IMGT-functional V segments, including TRBV6-2 and TRBV6-3, could not be distinguished by the 87-base-pair reads and were therefore excluded. An association between a missense DCLRE1C variant and V-gene and J-gene trimming of TCR beta chains was found in a later genetic analysis and replicated in an independent cohort. CMV serostatus was the only immune exposure information available for the cohort.

Here the chain combines TRBV4-3 and TRBJ1-1; 8 central nucleotides agree with TRBD1. This clonotype was sampled from a woman aged 45-65 years in good health and CMV-seropositive. The sample was PBMCs. The DNA is TGCGCCAGCAGCCAAGAGAGTGACAGGGGGAACACTGAAGCTTTCTTT. Its translation reads: CASSQESDRGNTEAFF.